Below, one TCR beta chain is given with its context. The method was immunoSEQ multiplex PCR; TCRdb's version includes in-frame clones alone and lacks a portion of them. Of under 80,000 clones detected, 70% to 80% appear once; the ten largest clones hold about 31%. The data were obtained in a study of blood T cell repertoires in COVID-19. Per the germline V gene, CDR1 is SQVTM and CDR2 is ANQGSEA. The V gene lost 7 bases and the J gene lost 3 bases, with 22 bases spanning the gap. The CDR3 runs to 16 residues. The V call is TRBV29-1, the J call TRBJ2-1; tentatively, D is TRBD2 (6 bases). The clonotype comes from a human donor in a cohort sampled during active COVID-19. Input material: peripheral blood. The CDR3 region has the DNA TGCAGCGCCAACCCCGGGGGACTCCAAGACTACAATGAGCAGTTCTTC. Translated: CSANPGGLQDYNEQFF.